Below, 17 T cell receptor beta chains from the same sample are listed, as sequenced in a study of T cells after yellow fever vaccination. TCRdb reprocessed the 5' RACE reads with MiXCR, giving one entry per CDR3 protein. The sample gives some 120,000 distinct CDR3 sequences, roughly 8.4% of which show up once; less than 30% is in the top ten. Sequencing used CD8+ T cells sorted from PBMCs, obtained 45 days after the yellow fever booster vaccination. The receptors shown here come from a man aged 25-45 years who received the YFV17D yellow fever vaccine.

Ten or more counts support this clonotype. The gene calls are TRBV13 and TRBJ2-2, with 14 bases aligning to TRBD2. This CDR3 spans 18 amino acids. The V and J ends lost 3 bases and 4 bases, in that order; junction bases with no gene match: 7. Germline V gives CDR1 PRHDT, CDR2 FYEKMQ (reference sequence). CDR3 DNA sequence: TGTGCCAGCAGCTTCGGGACTAGCGGGAGAGGGGGCACCGGGGAGCTGTTTTTT. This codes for CASSFGTSGRGGTGELFF.

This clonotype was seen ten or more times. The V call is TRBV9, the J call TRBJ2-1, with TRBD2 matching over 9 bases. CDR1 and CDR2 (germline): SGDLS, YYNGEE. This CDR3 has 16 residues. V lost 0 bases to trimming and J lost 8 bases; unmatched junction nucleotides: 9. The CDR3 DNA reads TGTGCCAGCAGCGTAGCTCTAGTGGCGGGAGGGGATGAGCAGTTCTTC. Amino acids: CASSVALVAGGDEQFF.

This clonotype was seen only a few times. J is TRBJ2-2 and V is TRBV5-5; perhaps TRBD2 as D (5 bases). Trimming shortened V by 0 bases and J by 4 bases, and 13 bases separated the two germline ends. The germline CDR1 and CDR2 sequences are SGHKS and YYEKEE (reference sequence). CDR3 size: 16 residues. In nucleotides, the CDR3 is TGTGCCAGCAGCTTGGAAGGCGGGTCGGGCACCGGGGAGCTGTTTTTT. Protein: CASSLEGGSGTGELFF. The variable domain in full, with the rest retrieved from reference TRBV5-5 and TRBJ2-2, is DAGVTQSPTHLIKTRGQQVTLRCSPISGHKSVSWYQQVLGQGPQFIFQYYEKEERGRGNFPDRFSARQFPNYSSELNVNALLLGDSALYLCASSLEGGSGTGELFFGEGSRLTVL.

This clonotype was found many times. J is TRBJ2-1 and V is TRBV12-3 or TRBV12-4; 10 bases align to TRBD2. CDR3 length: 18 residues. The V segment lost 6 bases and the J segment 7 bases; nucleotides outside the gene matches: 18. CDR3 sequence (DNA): TGTGCCAGCAGCCTTACTTCTGTAAACCTAGCGGGGGTTAATGAGCAGTTCTTC. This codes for CASSLTSVNLAGVNEQFF.

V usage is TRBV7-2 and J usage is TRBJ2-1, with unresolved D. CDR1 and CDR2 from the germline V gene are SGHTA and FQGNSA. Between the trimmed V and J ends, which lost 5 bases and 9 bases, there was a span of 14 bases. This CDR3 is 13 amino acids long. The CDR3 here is CASSPPRFGEQFF. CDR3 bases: TGTGCCAGCAGCCCCCCTCGGTTTGGTGAGCAGTTCTTC. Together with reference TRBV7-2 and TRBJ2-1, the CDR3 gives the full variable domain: GAGVSQSPSNKVTEKGKDVELRCDPISGHTALYWYRQSLGQGLEFLIYFQGNSAPDKSGLPSDRFSAERTGGSVSTLTIQRTQQEDSAVYLCASSPPRFGEQFFGPGTRLTVL.

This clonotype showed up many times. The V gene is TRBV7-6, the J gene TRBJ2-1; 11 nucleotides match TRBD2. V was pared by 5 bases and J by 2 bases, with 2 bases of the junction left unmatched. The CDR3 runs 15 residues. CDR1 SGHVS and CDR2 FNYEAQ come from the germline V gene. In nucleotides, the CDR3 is TGTGCCAGCAGCCCGGGACTAGCGGCCTACAATGAGCAGTTCTTC. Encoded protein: CASSPGLAAYNEQFF.

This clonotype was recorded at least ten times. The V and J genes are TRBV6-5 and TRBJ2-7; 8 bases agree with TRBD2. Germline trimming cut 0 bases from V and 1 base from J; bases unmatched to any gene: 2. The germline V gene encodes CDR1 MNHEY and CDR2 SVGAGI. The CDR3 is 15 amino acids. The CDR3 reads CASSYSPGGSYEQYF. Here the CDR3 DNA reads TGTGCCAGCAGTTACTCCCCGGGAGGGTCCTACGAGCAGTACTTC.

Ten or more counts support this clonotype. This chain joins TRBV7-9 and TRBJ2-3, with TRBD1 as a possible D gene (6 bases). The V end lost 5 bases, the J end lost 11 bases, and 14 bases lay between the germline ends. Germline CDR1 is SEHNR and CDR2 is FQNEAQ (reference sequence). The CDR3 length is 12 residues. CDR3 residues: CASSEGVTGQYF. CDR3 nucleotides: TGTGCCAGCAGCGAGGGGGTAACCGGGCAGTATTTT.

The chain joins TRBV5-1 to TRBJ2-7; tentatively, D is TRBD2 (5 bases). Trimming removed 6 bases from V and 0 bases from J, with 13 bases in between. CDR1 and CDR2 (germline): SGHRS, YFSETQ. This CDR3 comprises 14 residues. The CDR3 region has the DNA TGCGCCAGCACCCCGACGGGGAGCTCCTACGAGCAGTACTTC. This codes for CASTPTGSSYEQYF.

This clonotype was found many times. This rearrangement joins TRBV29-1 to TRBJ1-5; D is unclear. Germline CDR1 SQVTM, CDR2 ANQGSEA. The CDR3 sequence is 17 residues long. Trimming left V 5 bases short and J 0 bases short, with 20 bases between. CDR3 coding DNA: TGCAGCGTTACTATGGACGGAGGCCGTTATAGCAATCAGCCCCAGCATTTT. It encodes CSVTMDGGRYSNQPQHF.

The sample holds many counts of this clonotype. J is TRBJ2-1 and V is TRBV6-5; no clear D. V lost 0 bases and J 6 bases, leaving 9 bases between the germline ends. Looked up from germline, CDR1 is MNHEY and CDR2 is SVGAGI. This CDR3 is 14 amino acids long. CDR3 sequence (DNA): TGTGCCAGCAGTTACTCTATCGAAGGCAATGAGCAGTTCTTC. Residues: CASSYSIEGNEQFF.

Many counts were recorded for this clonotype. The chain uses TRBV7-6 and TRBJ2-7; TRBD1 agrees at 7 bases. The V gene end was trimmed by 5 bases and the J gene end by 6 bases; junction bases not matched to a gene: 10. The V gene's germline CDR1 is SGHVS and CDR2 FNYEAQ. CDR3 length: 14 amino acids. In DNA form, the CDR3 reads TGTGCCAGCAGCACCAGACAGGGAGATGGCGAGCAGTACTTC. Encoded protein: CASSTRQGDGEQYF. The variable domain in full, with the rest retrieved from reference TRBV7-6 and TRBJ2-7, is GAGVSQSPRYKVTKRGQDVALRCDPISGHVSLYWYRQALGQGPEFLTYFNYEAQQDKSGLPNDRFSAERPEGSISTLTIQRTEQRDSAMYRCASSTRQGDGEQYFGPGTRLTVT.

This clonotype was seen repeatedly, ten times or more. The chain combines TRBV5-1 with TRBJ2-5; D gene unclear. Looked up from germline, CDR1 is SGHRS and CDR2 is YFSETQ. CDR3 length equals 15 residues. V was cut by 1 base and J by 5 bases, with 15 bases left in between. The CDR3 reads CASSLRAGPLETQYF. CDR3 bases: TGCGCCAGCAGCTTGCGGGCAGGCCCCCTGGAGACCCAGTACTTC.

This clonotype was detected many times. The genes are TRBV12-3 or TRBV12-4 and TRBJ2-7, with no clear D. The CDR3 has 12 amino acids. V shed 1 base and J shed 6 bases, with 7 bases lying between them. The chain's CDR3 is CASSLVPAEQYF. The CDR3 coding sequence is TGTGCCAGCAGTTTAGTGCCCGCCGAGCAGTACTTC.

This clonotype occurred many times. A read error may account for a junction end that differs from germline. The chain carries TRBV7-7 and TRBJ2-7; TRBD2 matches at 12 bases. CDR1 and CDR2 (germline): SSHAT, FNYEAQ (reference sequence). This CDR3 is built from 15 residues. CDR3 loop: CASSPGLAGSYEQYF. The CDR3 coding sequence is TGTGCTAGCAGCCCGGGACTAGCGGGTTCGTACGAGCAGTACTTC.

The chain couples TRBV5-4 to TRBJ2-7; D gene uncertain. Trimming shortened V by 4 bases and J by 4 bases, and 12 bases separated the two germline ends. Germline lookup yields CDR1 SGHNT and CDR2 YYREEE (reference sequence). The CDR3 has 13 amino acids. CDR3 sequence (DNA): TGTGCCAGCAGCGTATCAGAGACGTACGAGCAGTACTTC. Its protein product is CASSVSETYEQYF.

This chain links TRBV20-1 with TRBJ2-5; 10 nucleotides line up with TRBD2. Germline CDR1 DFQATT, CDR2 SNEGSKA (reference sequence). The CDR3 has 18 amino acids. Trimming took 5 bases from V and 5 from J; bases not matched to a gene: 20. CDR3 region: CSAVLGLAVDSWDETQYF. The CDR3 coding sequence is TGCAGTGCTGTACTTGGACTAGCGGTCGATTCCTGGGATGAGACCCAGTACTTC.